This TCR beta chain was observed in a study of blood T cells in healthy people across ages. The study, taken as a whole, reports: Naive CD4+ cells and diversity were both higher in long-lived donors than in aged donors. With donor CMV status unknown, expanded clonotype changes were possibly confounded.

In this sample, this clonotype turned up a few times. As yet, its antigen is unknown. Using a J-beta primer mix together with a sample-barcoded 5' primer, a second PCR was run for roughly 7 to 11 cycles. Every molecule of cDNA carried a tag from a template-switch adaptor with 12 random nucleotides. TCRdb processed the 5' RACE reads anew with MiXCR; each CDR3 protein has one entry. The sample includes 650,000 to 1,000,000 distinct CDR3 sequences, about 36% seen only once; the top ten take over 10%. Trimming removed 0 bases from V and 4 bases from J, with 7 bases in between. Germline CDR1 is LGHNA and CDR2 is YSLEER. CDR3 length: 15 residues.

The chain employs TRBV4-3 and TRBJ2-6, with no clear D. Sequencing was done on a sample of blood. This TCR was sampled from a man between 18 and 35 years old in good health. In nucleotides, the CDR3 is TGCGCCAGCAGCCAAGAGTTTGGAGGGGCCAACGTCCTGACTTTC. It codes for CASSQEFGGANVLTF.